This T cell receptor (beta chain) was identified during a study of T cells after yellow fever vaccination. TCRdb itself ran the 5' RACE reads through MiXCR, one entry per CDR3 protein. The sample consists of hundreds of thousands of distinct CDR3 sequences, more than 9% of them appearing once. Findings and caveats of the study: Clones that expanded after primary vaccination mostly reappeared after the booster (roughly 96% CD4, 70% to 90% CD8). The study found a weaker secondary response that peaked faster, day 5 versus 15.

Regarding this clonotype: Its target is unknown.

Trimming pared 0 bases from V and 5 bases from J, leaving 14 bases between. The CDR3 runs 15 residues. CDR1 is SGHRS, CDR2 YFSETQ, per germline. Sequenced material: PBMCs, taken on the day of the yellow fever booster vaccination. The receptor's source is a man aged 25 to 40 who received the YFV17D yellow fever vaccine. The V gene is TRBV5-1, the J gene TRBJ2-5; possibly TRBD1 for D (6 bases). The CDR3 DNA follows: TGCGCCAGCAGCTTGGATTCAGGGGCCGGTGAGACCCAGTACTTC. Encoded protein: CASSLDSGAGETQYF.